This TCR beta chain was recovered during a study of T cell repertoires in cytomegalovirus infection. Overall study: Public TCR beta signatures indicated both CMV infection and matching HLA type. Study-level results: There were HLA-C-restricted CMV-specific TCR beta clonotypes dominating the ex vivo response. Using cumulative public TCR beta family frequency, the authors identified those who carried CMV together with the relevant HLA.

The CDR3 runs to 14 residues. From germline, CDR1 is LNHDA and CDR2 SQIVND (reference sequence). V dropped 6 bases and J dropped 1 base, with 10 bases sitting between them. One entry per CDR3 protein, called by TCRdb with MiXCR from the reads. The profile covers a few hundred thousand distinct CDR3 sequences, with more than 8% appearing a single time and around 4.5% taken by the ten largest. Comment on this clonotype: Its antigen is currently unknown.

The receptor was isolated from a human donor in good health (CMV status not recorded). Some clones in this sample may be carry-over from other donors' samples. The chain has TRBV19 and TRBJ2-4; D not certain. Sequences were obtained from PBMCs. The chain's CDR3 is CASSDPLAKNIQYF. Here the CDR3 DNA reads TGTGCCAGTAGCGACCCATTGGCCAAAAACATTCAGTACTTC. Full variable domain (rest looked up from reference TRBV19 and TRBJ2-4): DGGITQSPKYLFRKEGQNVTLSCEQNLNHDAMYWYRQDPGQGLRLIYYSQIVNDFQKGDIAEGYSVSREKKESFPLTVTSAQKNPTAFYLCASSDPLAKNIQYFGAGTRLSVL.